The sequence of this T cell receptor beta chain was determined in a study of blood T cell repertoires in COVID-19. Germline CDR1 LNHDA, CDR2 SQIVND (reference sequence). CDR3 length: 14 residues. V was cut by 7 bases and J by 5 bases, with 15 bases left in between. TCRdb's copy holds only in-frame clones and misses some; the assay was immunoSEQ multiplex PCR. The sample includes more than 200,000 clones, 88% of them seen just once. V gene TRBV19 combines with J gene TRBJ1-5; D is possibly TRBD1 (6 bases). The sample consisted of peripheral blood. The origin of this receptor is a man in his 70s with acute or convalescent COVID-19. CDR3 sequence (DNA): TGTGCCAGTACCCCGGGACAAACACATCAGCCCCAGCATTTT. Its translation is CASTPGQTHQPQHF.